Listed here are 25 T cell receptor beta chains from one sample, sequenced in a study of identical twins (dated by TCRdb to the mid-2010s). The receptor library was made with 5' RACE. Sequencing used an Illumina HiSeq 2000. In-frame beta chains were kept once TCRdb had trimmed the public reads at Q25 with fastp and called clones with MiXCR. Each CDR3 protein appears once, grouped with its most common genes and DNA. The sample yields roughly 750,000 distinct CDR3 sequences; 21% were counted once. Of the sample, roughly 4% is held by the ten largest clones. These same data were also listed under a study on T cells expressing NK-cell markers.

Sequenced sample: PBMCs. These receptors were obtained from a woman between 18 and 29 years old in good health.

The J gene is TRBJ2-3, the V gene TRBV10-1; D remains ambiguous. Trimming removed 11 bases from V and 1 base from J, with 28 bases in between. Germline loops: CDR1 WNHNN, CDR2 SYGVQD (reference sequence). The CDR3 consists of 18 residues. The CDR3: CARVDRMGYPAGTDTQYF. CDR3 DNA sequence: TGCGCCCGCGTGGATCGGATGGGATACCCAGCCGGCACAGATACGCAGTATTTT.

Only a few counts were recorded for this clonotype. The V and J genes are TRBV15 and TRBJ1-2; a weak D match, TRBD1 (6 bases). The CDR3 contains 12 residues. Trimming removed 7 bases at V and 4 bases at J, with 10 bases between. The germline gives CDR1 LNHNV, CDR2 YYDKDF (reference sequence). CDR3 region: CATKGGGYGYTF. Here the CDR3 DNA reads TGTGCCACCAAAGGAGGGGGCTATGGCTACACCTTC.

Comments on this clonotype: A junction end diverges from the germline sequence, so it may reflect a read error. CDR3: CASSSPSTGRTEVFF. Written as DNA, the CDR3 is TGTGCCAGCAGCTCCCCTTCGACAGGTCGCACTGAAGTTTTCTTT. The chain links TRBV7-6 to TRBJ1-1, with a weak D call TRBD1 (6 bases). The CDR3 runs to 15 residues. Germline V gives CDR1 SGHVS, CDR2 FNYEAQ.

This clonotype has only a few counts. The chain uses TRBV10-1 and TRBJ2-1, with TRBD2 matching 9 bases. The V segment lost 2 bases and the J segment 9 bases; nucleotides outside the gene matches: 8. The CDR3 runs to 15 residues. CDR1 is WNHNN and CDR2 is SYGVQD in the germline V gene (reference sequence). CDR3 coding DNA: TGCGCCAGCAGTGAGGCCGCTAGCGGGACGGGTGAGCAGTTCTTC. This gives the protein CASSEAASGTGEQFF.

The chain has TRBV29-1 and TRBJ1-2; 8 positions match TRBD1. The CDR3 loop spans 12 amino acids. J gave up 4 bases and V 7 bases, and 5 bases lay outside the gene matches. Germline values: CDR1 SQVTM, CDR2 ANQGSEA. CDR3 loop: CSAQQGAYGYTF. The CDR3 nucleotides are TGCAGCGCACAGCAGGGGGCCTATGGCTACACCTTC. The full variable domain, rest sourced from reference TRBV29-1 and TRBJ1-2, is SAVISQKPSRDICQRGTSLTIQCQVDSQVTMMFWYRQQPGQSLTLIATANQGSEATYESGFVIDKFPISRPNLTFSTLTVSNMSPEDSSIYLCSAQQGAYGYTFGSGTRLTVV.

The chain combines TRBV11-2 with TRBJ2-7, with unresolved D. This CDR3 spans 12 amino acids. Germline V CDR1 and CDR2: SGHAT, FQNNGV. Trimming shortened V by 5 bases and J by 3 bases, and 8 bases separated the two germline ends. The CDR3 DNA is TGTGCCAGCAGCGACTTATTCTACGAGCAGTACTTC. It yields the protein CASSDLFYEQYF.

This clonotype was observed at least ten times. One junction end does not reproduce the germline sequence, and a read error may be involved. This chain uses TRBV20-1 with TRBJ2-1; D assignment may be TRBD1 or TRBD2 (5 bases each). Germline V gives CDR1 DFQATT, CDR2 SNEGSKA (reference sequence). The CDR3 has 14 amino acids. In DNA form, the CDR3 reads TGCAGTGCGAGAGAGGGGTCCGGTCGGCATCCGGAGTTCTTC. Translating gives CSAREGSGRHPEFF.

This clonotype was recorded a few times. This sequence joins TRBV6-1 and TRBJ2-2; the D gene could be TRBD1 or TRBD2 (5 bases each). V dropped 4 bases and J dropped 5 bases, with 14 bases sitting between them. CDR1 is MNHNS and CDR2 is SASEGT in the germline V gene. This CDR3 region has 15 residues. The CDR3 DNA reads as TGTGCCAGCAGTGGGCGTGGCTGGGGGACCGGGGAGCTGTTTTTT. This codes for CASSGRGWGTGELFF.

This clonotype was picked up many times. The rearrangement links TRBV12-3 or TRBV12-4 to TRBJ1-1; perhaps TRBD1 as D (5 bases). The CDR3 covers 15 residues. The ends were cut back, 5 bases at V and 1 base at J, with 14 bases in the middle. The CDR3, as DNA: TGTGCCAGCAGTCCTCGTGGGGGGGGGAACACTGAAGCTTTCTTT. This gives the protein CASSPRGGGNTEAFF.

This clonotype was found a few times. V usage is TRBV4-2 and J usage is TRBJ2-7, with 8 bases aligning to TRBD1. Per germline, CDR1 LGHNA and CDR2 YNFKEQ. After removal of 0 bases from V and 1 base from J, the junction contained 2 bases not matched to a gene. The CDR3 totals 15 residues. CDR3 region: CASSQDRTGSYEQYF. The CDR3, as DNA: TGTGCCAGCAGCCAAGACAGGACAGGGTCCTACGAGCAGTACTTC.

This chain joins TRBV9 and TRBJ2-3, with TRBD2 matching 7 bases. The CDR3 runs 17 residues. Germline V lookup: CDR1 SGDLS, CDR2 YYNGEE. With V trimmed by 5 bases and J by 0 bases, 12 bases remained unmatched. CDR3 region: CASRGFHGRSSTDTQYF. Written as DNA, the CDR3 is TGTGCCAGCAGAGGATTCCACGGGAGGTCTAGCACAGATACGCAGTATTTT.

The chain links TRBV25-1 to TRBJ2-7; possible D gene TRBD2, 5 bases. V gave up 6 bases and J gave up 2 bases, with 11 bases separating them. The CDR3 has 13 amino acids. Looked up from germline, CDR1 is MGHDK and CDR2 is SYGVNS. CDR3 coding DNA: TGTGCCAGCAGAGCGGCCGCACCCTACGAGCAGTACTTC. This gives the protein CASRAAAPYEQYF.

This clonotype showed up just a few times. The CDR3 DNA reads TGTGCCACCAGCGTGGCAAGAAACACCTACGAGCAGTACTTC. Encoded protein: CATSVARNTYEQYF. The V and J genes are TRBV15 and TRBJ2-7; no definite D call. The CDR3 loop spans 14 amino acids. The ends were cut back, 5 bases at V and 2 bases at J, with 13 bases in the middle. Germline V gene lookup returns CDR1 LNHNV and CDR2 YYDKDF (reference sequence). The full variable domain, in which reference TRBV15 and TRBJ2-7 provide the parts outside the CDR3, is DAMVIQNPRYQVTQFGKPVTLSCSQTLNHNVMYWYQQKSSQAPKLLFHYYDKDFNNEADTPDNFQSRRPNTSFCFLDIRSPGLGDTAMYLCATSVARNTYEQYFGPGTRLTVT.

This chain uses TRBV20-1 with TRBJ2-3; D gene ambiguous. V was clipped by 2 bases and J by 3 bases, with 18 bases between them. The CDR3 has 16 residues. Germline CDR1 DFQATT, CDR2 SNEGSKA (reference sequence). The CDR3: CSARHVLNGFTDTQYF. For the CDR3, the DNA is TGCAGTGCTAGACATGTACTGAATGGGTTTACAGATACGCAGTATTTT.

This clonotype has ten or more counts. This sequence joins TRBV12-3 or TRBV12-4 and TRBJ2-3, with unresolved D. V lost 3 bases and J lost 0, with 4 bases in between. The CDR3 is made up of 13 amino acids. The CDR3 loop is CASSFPSTDTQYF. CDR3 bases: TGTGCCAGCAGTTTTCCTAGCACAGATACGCAGTATTTT.

In its sample, this clonotype was seen a few times. The J gene is TRBJ2-3, the V gene TRBV29-1; D is undetermined. The germline gives CDR1 SQVTM, CDR2 ANQGSEA. V was cut by 4 bases and J by 0 bases, with 14 bases left in between. The CDR3 covers 15 residues. This CDR3 reads CSVVGLTTSTDTQYF. The CDR3 DNA sequence: TGCAGCGTTGTCGGCCTTACTACTAGCACAGATACGCAGTATTTT.

A remark on this clonotype: The junction departs from germline at one end; a sequencing error may be responsible. This chain uses TRBV5-5 with TRBJ2-1; D is perhaps TRBD1 (6 bases). Germline V CDR1 and CDR2: SGHKS, YYEKEE (reference sequence). The CDR3 runs 14 residues. CDR3 region: CASSSGTGALRGIF. The CDR3 DNA reads TGTGCCAGCAGCTCCGGGACCGGGGCCCTGAGGGGGATTTTC. Filled out from reference TRBV5-5 and TRBJ2-1, the complete variable domain reads DAGVTQSPTHLIKTRGQQVTLRCSPISGHKSVSWYQQVLGQGPQFIFQYYEKEERGRGNFPDRFSARQFPNYSSELNVNALLLGDSALYLCASSSGTGALRGIFGPGTRLTVL.

There are a few counts of this clonotype. The gene calls are TRBV14 and TRBJ2-3, with D possibly being TRBD2 (6 bases). The CDR3 contains 15 residues. V lost 3 bases and J lost 2, with 12 bases in between. From germline, CDR1 is SGHDN and CDR2 FVKESK. The CDR3, as DNA: TGTGCCAGCAGCCATGTGGACTATTCCACAGATACGCAGTATTTT. This translates into CASSHVDYSTDTQYF.

The table lists this clonotype with a few counts. The chain carries TRBV10-3 and TRBJ2-1, with D tentatively TRBD1 (5 bases). The germline CDR1 and CDR2 sequences are ENHRY and SYGVKD. Trimming stripped 10 bases from V and 5 bases from J, with 18 bases between. The CDR3 loop spans 14 amino acids. This CDR3 is CATRGQTKNNEQFF. In nucleotides, the CDR3 is TGTGCCACCCGCGGACAAACAAAAAACAATGAGCAGTTCTTC.

In nucleotides, the CDR3 is TGTGCCAGCAGTTACATGCTAAGCGGGAAGAATGAGCAGTTCTTC. Translated, it gives CASSYMLSGKNEQFF. The V gene is TRBV6-2 or TRBV6-3, the J gene TRBJ2-1; 7 bases agree with TRBD2. V lost 2 bases, J lost 7 bases, and 8 bases stayed unmatched. Per the germline V gene, CDR1 is MNHEY and CDR2 is SVGEGT. The CDR3 contains 15 residues.

At least ten counts were recorded for this clonotype. The chain combines TRBV5-1 with TRBJ2-2, with a weak D call TRBD1 (5 bases). Trimming removed 2 bases at V and 6 bases at J, with 14 bases between. CDR1 SGHRS and CDR2 YFSETQ come from the germline V gene. This CDR3 is 15 amino acids long. CDR3 amino acids: CASSFSGYSAGELFF. The DNA for the CDR3 is TGCGCCAGCAGCTTTTCAGGGTATTCGGCCGGGGAGCTGTTTTTT.

This rearrangement joins TRBV29-1 to TRBJ2-7; the D gene is possibly TRBD1 (6 bases). CDR1 and CDR2 (germline): SQVTM, ANQGSEA. V dropped 6 bases and J dropped 0 bases, with 12 bases sitting between them. The CDR3 loop spans 13 amino acids. CDR3 sequence: CSVHGQPSYEQYF. The CDR3 DNA reads TGCAGCGTCCATGGACAGCCCTCCTACGAGCAGTACTTC.

This clonotype was counted between two and nine times. The CDR3 sequence is CASSPGTGLHEQFF. The CDR3 nucleotides read TGTGCCAGCAGCCCCGGGACTGGTCTCCATGAGCAGTTCTTC. The rearrangement joins TRBV12-3 or TRBV12-4 to TRBJ2-1; possible D gene TRBD2, 6 bases. The CDR3 is 14 residues long. V gave up 6 bases and J gave up 8 bases, with 17 bases separating them.

This clonotype has a handful of counts. The chain is built from TRBV29-1 and TRBJ1-1; a weak D match, TRBD1 (5 bases). There are 13 residues in the CDR3. Per germline, CDR1 SQVTM and CDR2 ANQGSEA. Trimming left V 6 bases short and J 1 base short, with 12 bases between. The CDR3 loop is CSVGDRGNTEAFF. The CDR3 DNA reads TGCAGCGTCGGTGACAGAGGGAACACTGAAGCTTTCTTT. The whole variable domain, remainder taken from reference TRBV29-1 and TRBJ1-1, is SAVISQKPSRDICQRGTSLTIQCQVDSQVTMMFWYRQQPGQSLTLIATANQGSEATYESGFVIDKFPISRPNLTFSTLTVSNMSPEDSSIYLCSVGDRGNTEAFFGQGTRLTVV.

This clonotype was counted ten times or more. V usage is TRBV20-1 and J usage is TRBJ1-2; 8 bases line up with TRBD1. CDR1 and CDR2 from the germline V gene are DFQATT and SNEGSKA (reference sequence). V shed 3 bases and J 4 bases; nucleotides not matched to a gene: 4. The CDR3 is 13 amino acids. CDR3 DNA: TGCAGTGCTAGGGACAGGGTGGGCTATGGCTACACCTTC. It yields the protein CSARDRVGYGYTF.